This TCR beta chain stems from a study of T-cell memory formation after mild COVID-19. Study at large: There were largely donor-specific TCR clusters. Findings and limits, study-wide: Pre-infection memory showed some responding clones, and this suggested that cross-reactive memory joined. Later expanders leaned toward CD4+, whereas clones contracting from day 15 to 85 were balanced CD4/CD8. Second-wave clones reaching peak frequency on day 37 lacked confirmed SARS-CoV-2 specificity.

Unmatched junction bases numbered 6, after V lost 6 bases and J lost 0 bases. The CDR3 runs to 15 residues. Notes on this clonotype: The antigen is unknown.

TCRdb called the 5' RACE reads again in MiXCR, with one record for every CDR3 protein. Here the sample spans around 220,000 distinct CDR3 sequences, 16% being singletons. The source material was PBMCs or a T cell subset sorted from them (not recorded which). The chain couples TRBV12-3 or TRBV12-4 to TRBJ2-3; 7 bases are a match to TRBD2. The TCR sequence derives from a man aged 18 to 30 who had mild COVID-19 (a few samples of this study predate the infection). Cell type and time point are not known. This CDR3 reads CASSRGGASTDTQYF. The CDR3 bases are TGTGCCAGCAGCCGCGGGGGAGCTAGCACAGATACGCAGTATTTT.